The 32 T cell receptor beta chains given below trace back to one sample, sequenced in a study of beta chain features in type 1 diabetes (dated 2018 in TCRdb). Summary of the overall study and its limitations: A moderate but significant shortening of TCRB CDR3 length was observed in type 1 diabetes patients in all four CD4+ subsets.

The antigens of these receptors remain unknown. Libraries were made using the immunoSEQ multiplex PCR assay. The entire amount of isolated RNA was reverse transcribed using the High Capacity cDNA Reverse Transcription Kit, so the sequenced TCRB transcripts were expressed ones. The table comes from immuneACCESS by way of TCRdb, which keeps in-frame sequences with V and J called. Part of the clones is missing from these tables; in studies checked, under half for an unresolved V gene and the rest for unknown reasons. Within this sample are 500,000 to 800,000 clones, with 9.5% to 15% of them counted one time only. The ten most abundant clones make up about 0.11% of the sample. Sequencing was done on a sample of naive CD4+ T cells from blood. The cell subset or site tag for this specimen amounts to: true naive CD4+ T cells. Every receptor here comes from a man aged 25-45 years with type 1 diabetes.

In its sample, this clone was seen a few times. The chain joins TRBV14 to TRBJ2-7, with TRBD1 as a possible D gene (6 bases). Germline V gene data show CDR1 as SGHDN and CDR2 as FVKESK. V gave up 4 bases and J gave up 5 bases, with 15 bases separating them. This CDR3 spans 14 amino acids. The CDR3 bases are TGTGCCAGCAGCCCCTACAGGGTCTGGGACGAGCAGTACTTC. Protein product: CASSPYRVWDEQYF.

The V call is TRBV7-2, the J call TRBJ1-2; the D gene is possibly TRBD1 (5 bases). The CDR3 is 14 amino acids. Germline lookup yields CDR1 SGHTA and CDR2 FQGNSA. The germline V and J ends were trimmed by 3 bases and 2 bases, with 10 bases remaining between them. The CDR3 protein is CASSFDGGNYGYTF. The CDR3 DNA reads as TGTGCCAGCAGCTTTGATGGGGGGAACTATGGCTACACCTTC. The whole variable domain, filled in from reference TRBV7-2 and TRBJ1-2, reads GAGVSQSPSNKVTEKGKDVELRCDPISGHTALYWYRQSLGQGLEFLIYFQGNSAPDKSGLPSDRFSAERTGGSVSTLTIQRTQQEDSAVYLCASSFDGGNYGYTFGSGTRLTVV.

This clone has just a few counts. The V call is TRBV6-5, the J call TRBJ1-5; D is uncertain. CDR3 length equals 15 residues. Germline V gene sequence: CDR1 MNHEY, CDR2 SVGAGI. V lost 6 bases and J lost 0, with 12 bases in between. The CDR3 nucleotides are TGTGCCAGCAGCCGCCAGAAAGATAGCAATCAGCCCCAGCATTTT. This translates into CASSRQKDSNQPQHF.

This clone showed up just a few times. This chain joins TRBV11-2 and TRBJ2-5; D might be TRBD2 (6 bases). The CDR3 is 15 residues long. The germline V and J ends were trimmed by 5 bases and 4 bases, with 17 bases remaining between them. Per germline, CDR1 SGHAT and CDR2 FQNNGV. CDR3 sequence reads: CASSPTSGVSETQYF. In DNA form, the CDR3 reads TGTGCCAGCAGCCCCACTTCGGGGGTATCAGAGACCCAGTACTTC.

This chain joins TRBV7-9 and TRBJ2-1, with 8 bases fitting TRBD2. The germline V gene encodes CDR1 SEHNR and CDR2 FQNEAQ (reference sequence). V lost 6 bases, J lost 5 bases, and 6 bases stayed unmatched. This CDR3 is built from 14 residues. This CDR3 is CASSRRGVDNEQFF. The CDR3 DNA reads TGTGCCAGCAGTAGGCGGGGGGTAGACAATGAGCAGTTCTTC.

The rearrangement uses TRBV4-3 and TRBJ1-1; no clear D. This CDR3 is 17 amino acids long. Germline V gene data show CDR1 as LGHNA and CDR2 as YSLEER. The ends were cut back, 0 bases at V and 4 bases at J, with 18 bases in the middle. The CDR3 loop reads CASSQDHHDPSGTEAFF. The DNA for the CDR3 is TGCGCCAGCAGCCAAGATCATCACGACCCCTCAGGCACTGAAGCTTTCTTT.

This clone has more than one count but fewer than ten. The chain couples TRBV7-2 to TRBJ2-6, with 8 bases matching TRBD1. J lost 2 bases, V lost 5 bases, and 8 bases had no gene match. Germline V CDR1 and CDR2: SGHTA, FQGNSA. The CDR3 has 17 amino acids. Here the CDR3 reads CASSNGRGQAGANVLTF. CDR3 nucleotide sequence: TGTGCCAGCAGCAACGGCAGGGGGCAAGCTGGGGCCAACGTCCTGACTTTC.

This clone came up a few times. This rearrangement joins TRBV9 to TRBJ1-5; 7 bases line up with TRBD1. V trimming: 4 bases; J trimming: 0 bases; junction bases outside the gene matches: 4. Germline CDR1 is SGDLS and CDR2 is YYNGEE. CDR3 size: 15 residues. The CDR3 here is CASSSTGLSNQPQHF. The CDR3 DNA follows: TGTGCCAGCAGCTCGACAGGGCTTAGCAATCAGCCCCAGCATTTT.

The V gene is TRBV4-3, the J gene TRBJ2-2, with unresolved D. This CDR3 has 15 amino acids. V lost 2 bases and J lost 3, with 10 bases in between. CDR1 LGHNA and CDR2 YSLEER come from the germline V gene. The CDR3 DNA sequence: TGCGCCAGCAGCCAACCGACGTCATACACCGGGGAGCTGTTTTTT. Translation gives CASSQPTSYTGELFF.

The chain joins TRBV5-6 to TRBJ1-1, with D possibly matching TRBD1 (6 bases). The CDR3 consists of 14 residues. Trimming removed 6 bases from V and 6 bases from J, with 18 bases in between. In germline, CDR1 is SGHDT, CDR2 YYEEEE. The CDR3 DNA reads TGTGCCAGCATGCAACAGGGAGTCGTCGCTGAAGCTTTCTTT. It is translated as CASMQQGVVAEAFF. The full variable domain, in which reference TRBV5-6 and TRBJ1-1 provide the parts outside the CDR3, is DAGVTQSPTHLIKTRGQQVTLRCSPKSGHDTVSWYQQALGQGPQFIFQYYEEEERQRGNFPDRFSGHQFPNYSSELNVNALLLGDSALYLCASMQQGVVAEAFFGQGTRLTVV.

The V gene is TRBV18, the J gene TRBJ2-5; D is undetermined. There are 12 residues in the CDR3. V was pared by 2 bases and J by 5 bases, with 6 bases between. Germline CDR1 KGHSH, CDR2 LQKENI. Written as DNA, the CDR3 is TGTGCCAGCTCACCATTCGGGGAGACCCAGTACTTC. It translates to CASSPFGETQYF. Full variable domain (missing parts from reference TRBV18 and TRBJ2-5): NAGVMQNPRHLVRRRGQEARLRCSPMKGHSHVYWYRQLPEEGLKFMVYLQKENIIDESGMPKERFSAEFPKEGPSILRIQQVVRGDSAAYFCASSPFGETQYFGPGTRLLVL.

This clone was recorded a few times. This may stem from a read error, because a much larger clone lies one nucleotide away. This chain uses TRBV11-1 with TRBJ1-1; D may be TRBD1 (5 bases). Germline V gives CDR1 SGHAT, CDR2 FQDESV (reference sequence). Between the trimmed V and J ends, which lost 4 bases and 1 base, there was a span of 7 bases. This CDR3 is built from 13 residues. CDR3 nucleotides: TGTGCCAGCAGCTCTCAGGGGAACACTGAAGCTTTCTTT. Translated: CASSSQGNTEAFF.

This clone came up a few times. The chain employs TRBV5-4 and TRBJ2-7; 9 bases map to TRBD1. V lost 4 bases and J lost 0; bases outside the gene matches: 8. The CDR3 spans 16 residues. Germline V gene lookup returns CDR1 SGHNT and CDR2 YYREEE (reference sequence). CDR3 nucleotides: TGTGCCAGCAGCCTAGGGACAGGGAGCAGCTCCTACGAGCAGTACTTC. Encoded protein: CASSLGTGSSSYEQYF.

The V call is TRBV4-3, the J call TRBJ1-2; a possible D gene is TRBD1 (6 bases). The CDR3 spans 16 residues. V gave up 4 bases and J gave up 0 bases, with 15 bases separating them. Germline values: CDR1 LGHNA, CDR2 YSLEER. The CDR3 region has the DNA TGCGCCAGCAGCCCGCAAACAGGGCTCCCTAACTATGGCTACACCTTC. Its translation is CASSPQTGLPNYGYTF.

The chain has TRBV28 and TRBJ2-7; 13 positions match TRBD2. CDR3 size: 16 residues. In germline, CDR1 is MDHEN, CDR2 SYDVKM. V gave up 5 bases and J gave up 3 bases; unmatched junction bases: 7. This chain's CDR3 is CASSPLGTSGDYEQYF. The CDR3 nucleotides read TGTGCCAGCAGTCCTTTGGGGACTAGCGGGGACTACGAGCAGTACTTC.

The CDR3 DNA follows: TGTGCCAGCTCACCCGACAGTTTAAGGCCCCAGCATTTT. It specifies CASSPDSLRPQHF. V usage is TRBV18 and J usage is TRBJ1-5; possibly TRBD1 for D (5 bases). The CDR3 runs 13 residues. Trimming removed 3 bases from V and 9 bases from J, with 12 bases in between. Germline CDR1 reads KGHSH; CDR2 reads LQKENI.

The rearrangement uses TRBV7-3 and TRBJ2-5, with 9 nucleotides matching TRBD2. This CDR3 region has 15 residues. Germline V gene sequence: CDR1 SGHTA, CDR2 FQGTGA. After removal of 5 bases from V and 4 bases from J, the junction contained 8 bases not matched to a gene. The CDR3 DNA follows: TGTGCCAGCAGCCCTCAGCGGGGGGCCCGAGAGACCCAGTACTTC. Translated, it gives CASSPQRGARETQYF.

The chain uses TRBV29-1 and TRBJ2-1; TRBD1 might be the D (6 bases). Germline CDR1 SQVTM, CDR2 ANQGSEA. CDR3 length: 14 residues. Trimming shortened V by 3 bases and J by 5 bases, and 14 bases separated the two germline ends. CDR3 sequence: CSVEARGLDNEQFF. The DNA of the CDR3 is TGCAGCGTTGAGGCCAGGGGTTTGGACAATGAGCAGTTCTTC.

The chain has TRBV11-2 and TRBJ2-2; D might be TRBD2 (7 bases). CDR1 and CDR2 from the germline V gene are SGHAT and FQNNGV. There are 15 residues in the CDR3. V gave up 1 base and J gave up 9 bases, with 15 bases separating them. CDR3: CASSLGGGATRELFF. In nucleotides, the CDR3 is TGTGCCAGCAGCTTAGGTGGGGGGGCGACCCGGGAGCTGTTTTTT.

In its sample, this clone was seen a few times. The chain carries TRBV4-3 and TRBJ1-5; 8 nucleotides line up with TRBD1. The CDR3 loop spans 15 amino acids. Germline CDR1 and CDR2: LGHNA and YSLEER. V gave up 2 bases and J gave up 5 bases; unmatched junction bases: 5. The CDR3 DNA reads TGCGCCAGCAGCCAAAGCCAGACAGGGGATCAGCCCCAGCATTTT. As protein: CASSQSQTGDQPQHF.

V is TRBV14 and J is TRBJ1-4; D is ambiguous. This CDR3 region has 17 residues. Germline assignment: CDR1 SGHDN and CDR2 FVKESK. Trimming cost V 5 bases and J 4 bases, with 20 bases left between them. This chain's CDR3 is CASSDKVMVGFNEKLFF. As DNA, the CDR3 is TGTGCCAGCAGCGATAAGGTTATGGTTGGGTTTAATGAAAAACTGTTTTTT. The whole variable domain, filled in from reference TRBV14 and TRBJ1-4, reads EAGVTQFPSHSVIEKGQTVTLRCDPISGHDNLYWYRRVMGKEIKFLLHFVKESKQDESGMPNNRFLAERTGGTYSTLKVQPAELEDSGVYFCASSDKVMVGFNEKLFFGSGTQLSVL.

The chain has TRBV7-9 and TRBJ2-4; the D gene is possibly TRBD1 (6 bases). Germline V gives CDR1 SEHNR, CDR2 FQNEAQ (reference sequence). V lost 3 bases and J lost 3, with 12 bases in between. This CDR3 spans 15 amino acids. In nucleotides, the CDR3 is TGTGCCAGCAGCTTCCCCGAAGGGGGCAAAAACATTCAGTACTTC. This gives the protein CASSFPEGGKNIQYF. Looking up the rest from reference TRBV7-9 and TRBJ2-4 gives the full variable domain: DTGVSQNPRHKITKRGQNVTFRCDPISEHNRLYWYRQTLGQGPEFLTYFQNEAQLEKSRLLSDRFSAERPKGSFSTLEIQRTEQGDSAMYLCASSFPEGGKNIQYFGAGTRLSVL.

This clone has just a few counts. CDR3 sequence reads: CASKKGLGNYEQYF. In DNA, the CDR3 is TGCGCCAGCAAAAAGGGACTAGGTAACTACGAGCAGTACTTC. The genes are TRBV4-1 and TRBJ2-7; the match to TRBD2 covers 8 bases. V was pared by 7 bases and J by 3 bases, with 8 bases of the junction left unmatched. The CDR3 is 14 residues long. Germline values: CDR1 MGHRA, CDR2 YSYEKL.

This clone has a count of ten or more. This chain links TRBV25-1 with TRBJ2-7; 10 bases align to TRBD1. With 7 bases clipped from V and 5 bases from J, the junction kept 5 bases outside the gene matches. The CDR3 spans 13 residues. Germline V gene data show CDR1 as MGHDK and CDR2 as SYGVNS. The CDR3 sequence: CASKGQGKHEQYF. DNA of the CDR3: TGTGCCAGCAAGGGACAGGGGAAGCACGAGCAGTACTTC.

This clone was observed a few times. J is TRBJ2-3 and V is TRBV19, with unresolved D. This CDR3 is 14 amino acids long. Trimming took off 6 bases at V and 0 bases at J, with 10 bases between the two ends. Germline CDR1 reads LNHDA; CDR2 reads SQIVND (reference sequence). CDR3 sequence reads: CASRKTASTDTQYF. CDR3 DNA sequence: TGTGCCAGTAGGAAAACGGCTAGCACAGATACGCAGTATTTT.

The chain employs TRBV4-3 and TRBJ2-1, with D possibly being TRBD1 (6 bases). CDR3 size: 15 residues. Trimming cost V 3 bases and J 4 bases, with 13 bases left between them. The germline CDR1 and CDR2 sequences are LGHNA and YSLEER. The CDR3 reads CASSQESTGYNEQFF. CDR3 nucleotide sequence: TGCGCCAGCAGCCAGGAGTCGACAGGTTACAATGAGCAGTTCTTC.

In this sample, this clone turned up a few times. The chain links TRBV29-1 to TRBJ1-2, with D perhaps TRBD1 (6 bases). The CDR3 is 13 amino acids. CDR1 is SQVTM, CDR2 ANQGSEA, per germline. V gave up 4 bases and J gave up 4 bases, with 13 bases separating them. The CDR3 protein is CSVGLDRLYGYTF. The CDR3 DNA sequence: TGCAGCGTTGGACTCGACAGGCTCTATGGCTACACCTTC.

The chain's CDR3 is CASSLAGRLETQYF. The CDR3 DNA reads TGTGCCAGCAGCTTAGCGGGAAGGTTGGAGACCCAGTACTTC. The V and J genes are TRBV7-2 and TRBJ2-5; no clear D gene. The germline CDR1 and CDR2 sequences are SGHTA and FQGNSA. Trimming cost V 0 bases and J 5 bases, with 10 bases left between them. The CDR3 covers 14 residues.

This clone was found a few times. The gene calls are TRBV19 and TRBJ2-7; 8 nucleotides align to TRBD1. V dropped 7 bases and J dropped 6; count of bases not matched to a gene: 8. Germline-derived CDR1 and CDR2 are LNHDA and SQIVND (reference sequence). CDR3 size: 13 residues. The CDR3 DNA is TGTGCCAGTACCACCGGGACAGGCGCCGAGCAGTACTTC. As protein: CASTTGTGAEQYF.

This clone was counted a few times. The chain joins TRBV10-3 to TRBJ2-7, with D perhaps matching TRBD1 (5 bases). The V and J ends lost 3 bases and 7 bases respectively, with 10 bases between them. Germline V CDR1 and CDR2: ENHRY, SYGVKD. This CDR3 region has 12 residues. The DNA for the CDR3 is TGTGCCATCAGTGAAAGGGGAATTGAGCAGTACTTC. This sequence encodes CAISERGIEQYF.

The rearrangement joins TRBV11-1 to TRBJ2-7, with D perhaps TRBD1 (5 bases). Germline V gives CDR1 SGHAT, CDR2 FQDESV (reference sequence). CDR3 length: 13 amino acids. V was shortened by 5 bases and J by 5 bases, with 13 bases between the two germline ends. The CDR3 DNA follows: TGTGCCAGCAGCCCCCGGCCCAGGGACGAGCAGTACTTC. Its translation is CASSPRPRDEQYF. The complete variable domain, with remaining parts taken from reference TRBV11-1 and TRBJ2-7, reads EAEVAQSPRYKITEKSQAVAFWCDPISGHATLYWYRQILGQGPELLVQFQDESVVDDSQLPKDRFSAERLKGVDSTLKIQPAELGDSAMYLCASSPRPRDEQYFGPGTRLTVT.

This clone was found a few times. The chain joins TRBV9 to TRBJ2-5; D remains unclear. This CDR3 contains 15 residues. With 0 bases removed from V and 4 bases from J, the gap between germline ends came to 13 bases. Germline CDR1 is SGDLS and CDR2 is YYNGEE. DNA for the CDR3: TGTGCCAGCAGCGTAGCCCCCTCGGAGAGAGAGACCCAGTACTTC. Translation: CASSVAPSERETQYF.